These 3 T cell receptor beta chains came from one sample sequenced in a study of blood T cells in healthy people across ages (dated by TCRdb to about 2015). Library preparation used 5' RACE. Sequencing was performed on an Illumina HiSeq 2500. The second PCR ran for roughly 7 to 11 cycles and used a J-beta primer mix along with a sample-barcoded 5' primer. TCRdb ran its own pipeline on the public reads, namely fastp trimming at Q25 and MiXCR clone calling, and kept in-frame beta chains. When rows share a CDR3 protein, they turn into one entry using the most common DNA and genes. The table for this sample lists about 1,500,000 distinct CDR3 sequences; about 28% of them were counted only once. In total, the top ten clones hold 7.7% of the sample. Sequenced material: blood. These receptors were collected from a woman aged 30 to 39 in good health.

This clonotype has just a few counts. CDR3 amino acids: CASSPPSGKYNEQFF. The CDR3, as DNA: TGTGCCAGCTCACCACCTAGCGGGAAGTACAATGAGCAGTTCTTC. V and J are TRBV18 and TRBJ2-1; 8 nucleotides match TRBD2. Germline-derived CDR1 and CDR2 are KGHSH and LQKENI. Losses at the gene ends were 0 bases for V and 4 bases for J; bases not matched to a gene: 2. This CDR3 spans 15 amino acids.

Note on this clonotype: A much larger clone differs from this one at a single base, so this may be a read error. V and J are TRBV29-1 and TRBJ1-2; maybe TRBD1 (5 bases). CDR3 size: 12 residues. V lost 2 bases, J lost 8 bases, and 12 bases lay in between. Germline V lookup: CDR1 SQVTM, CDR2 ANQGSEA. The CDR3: CSVERGVQGYTF. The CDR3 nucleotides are TGCAGCGTTGAACGGGGGGTGCAAGGCTACACCTTC.

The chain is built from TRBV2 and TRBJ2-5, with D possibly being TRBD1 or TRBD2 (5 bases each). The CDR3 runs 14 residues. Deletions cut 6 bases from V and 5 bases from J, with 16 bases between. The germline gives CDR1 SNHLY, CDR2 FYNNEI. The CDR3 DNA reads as TGTGCCAGCAGCGGGGCGGCGGACGCGGAGACCCAGTACTTC. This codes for CASSGAADAETQYF.